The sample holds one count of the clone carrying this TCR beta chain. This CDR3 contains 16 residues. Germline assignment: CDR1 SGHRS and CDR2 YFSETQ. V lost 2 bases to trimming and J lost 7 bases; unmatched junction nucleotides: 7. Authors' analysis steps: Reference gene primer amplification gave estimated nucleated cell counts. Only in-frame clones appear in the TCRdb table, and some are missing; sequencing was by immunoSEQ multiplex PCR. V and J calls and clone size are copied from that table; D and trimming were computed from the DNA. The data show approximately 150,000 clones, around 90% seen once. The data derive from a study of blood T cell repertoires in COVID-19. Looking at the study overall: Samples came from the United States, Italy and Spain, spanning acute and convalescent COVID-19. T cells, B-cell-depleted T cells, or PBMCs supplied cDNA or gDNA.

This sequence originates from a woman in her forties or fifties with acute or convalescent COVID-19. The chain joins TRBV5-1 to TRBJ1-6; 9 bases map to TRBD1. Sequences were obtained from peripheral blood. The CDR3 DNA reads TGCGCCAGCAGCTTAAACCCCGACAGGGGGAATTCACCCCTCCACTTT. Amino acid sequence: CASSLNPDRGNSPLHF.